This passage covers 12 T cell receptor beta chains from one sample sequenced in a study of T cell changes during pregnancy in multiple sclerosis. Method: immunoSEQ multiplex PCR; TCRdb's copy keeps in-frame clones and lacks some. Altogether around 8,100 clones are present, 70% to 90% being singletons, with the ten largest covering about a tenth. Sequencing used CD8+ T cells from peripheral blood mononuclear cells, obtained in the first trimester of pregnancy. The receptors come from a female donor in good health, enrolled as a control in a pregnancy study.

The chain recombines TRBV27 with TRBJ1-4, with a possible D match to TRBD1 (5 bases). This CDR3 spans 16 amino acids. Germline CDR1 MNHEY, CDR2 SMNVEV (reference sequence). The V and J ends lost 5 bases and 10 bases respectively, with 23 bases between them. This chain's CDR3 is CASSRNRLSPGGKLFF. The CDR3, as DNA: TGTGCCAGCAGTCGCAACCGACTCTCCCCGGGGGGAAAACTGTTTTTT.

V usage is TRBV19 and J usage is TRBJ2-7; D ambiguous. CDR3 length: 15 residues. Germline V lookup: CDR1 LNHDA, CDR2 SQIVND (reference sequence). Trimming pared 0 bases from V and 2 bases from J, leaving 11 bases between. CDR3 nucleotides: TGTGCCAGTAGTATAGATATCGCAGTCACCTACGAGCAGTACTTC. The encoded protein is CASSIDIAVTYEQYF.

This chain links TRBV5-4 with TRBJ2-1; maybe TRBD2 (6 bases). V dropped 2 bases and J dropped 9 bases, with 9 bases sitting between them. CDR3 length equals 12 residues. Germline CDR1 SGHNT, CDR2 YYREEE (reference sequence). This CDR3 is CASSLGGTEQFF. In DNA, the CDR3 is TGTGCCAGCAGCTTAGGAGGGACTGAGCAGTTCTTC.

The rearrangement links TRBV4-2 to TRBJ2-1; the D gene is possibly TRBD2 (6 bases). Trimming took off 0 bases at V and 2 bases at J, with 11 bases between the two ends. The length of the CDR3 is 16 residues. Germline V gives CDR1 LGHNA, CDR2 YNFKEQ. For the CDR3, the DNA is TGTGCCAGCAGCCAAGATTATGGCGGGGCCTACAATGAGCAGTTCTTC. It encodes CASSQDYGGAYNEQFF.

V is TRBV6-1 and J is TRBJ1-2; D possibly corresponds to TRBD1 (5 bases). This CDR3 region has 16 residues. The germline V gene encodes CDR1 MNHNS and CDR2 SASEGT. Between the trimmed V and J ends, which lost 3 bases and 3 bases, there was a span of 17 bases. CDR3 bases: TGTGCCAGCAGTGAGACCGACAGTCCCCTTTACTATGGCTACACCTTC. It yields the protein CASSETDSPLYYGYTF.

The chain uses TRBV27 and TRBJ2-1; D may be TRBD1 (6 bases). In germline, CDR1 is MNHEY, CDR2 SMNVEV (reference sequence). This CDR3 has 13 residues. V lost 3 bases, J lost 7 bases, and 10 bases lay in between. For the CDR3, the DNA is TGTGCCAGCAGTTTGGACAGCGAAAATGAGCAGTTCTTC. Translating gives CASSLDSENEQFF.

This rearrangement joins TRBV21-1 to TRBJ2-7; TRBD2 was called by the table and not checked on the DNA. TRBV21-1 is given as a pseudogene. The CDR3 sequence is 14 residues long. CDR3 sequence: CASSNPGNQGEQYF. The DNA for the CDR3 is TGTGCCAGCAGCAATCCCGGGAACCAAGGCGAGCAGTACTTC.

This chain joins TRBV27 and TRBJ2-1; 10 bases agree with TRBD2. Germline-derived CDR1 and CDR2 are MNHEY and SMNVEV (reference sequence). V gave up 3 bases and J gave up 8 bases; unmatched junction bases: 13. CDR3 length: 17 residues. In DNA, the CDR3 is TGTGCCAGCAGTTTCCGACTAGCGGGCTTAAGGAACGATGAGCAGTTCTTC. Protein sequence: CASSFRLAGLRNDEQFF.

This clone was seen a handful of times. The chain employs TRBV11-1 and TRBJ2-1; 8 bases agree with TRBD2. The CDR3 contains 16 residues. CDR1 is SGHAT and CDR2 is FQDESV in the germline V gene (reference sequence). The V gene end was trimmed by 4 bases and the J gene end by 4 bases; junction bases not matched to a gene: 9. CDR3 residues: CASSWGVERGYNEQFF. CDR3 coding DNA: TGTGCCAGCAGCTGGGGGGTGGAGCGGGGGTACAATGAGCAGTTCTTC.

The rearrangement links TRBV19 to TRBJ1-1; 9 nucleotides align to TRBD1. With V trimmed by 11 bases and J by 0 bases, 4 bases remained unmatched. CDR1 is LNHDA, CDR2 SQIVND, per germline (reference sequence). CDR3 length: 13 residues. The CDR3 DNA reads TGTGCCGCCCGGACAGGGGTGAACACTGAAGCTTTCTTT. Translation: CAARTGVNTEAFF. The variable domain in full, completed from reference TRBV19 and TRBJ1-1, reads DGGITQSPKYLFRKEGQNVTLSCEQNLNHDAMYWYRQDPGQGLRLIYYSQIVNDFQKGDIAEGYSVSREKKESFPLTVTSAQKNPTAFYLCAARTGVNTEAFFGQGTRLTVV.

The chain is built from TRBV6-5 and TRBJ1-1; possible D gene TRBD1, 5 bases. CDR1 and CDR2 (germline): MNHEY, SVGAGI. This CDR3 has 14 amino acids. V was cut by 2 bases and J by 2 bases, with 9 bases left in between. This chain's CDR3 is CASSYAGPNTEAFF. CDR3 bases: TGTGCCAGCAGTTACGCAGGGCCAAACACTGAAGCTTTCTTT.

J is TRBJ1-1 and V is TRBV7-9, with a weak D call TRBD1 (5 bases). Per germline, CDR1 SEHNR and CDR2 FQNEAQ (reference sequence). V lost 3 bases to trimming and J lost 1 base, with 12 bases between them. The CDR3 is 15 residues long. This chain's CDR3 is CASSFLGGENTEAFF. The CDR3 nucleotides are TGTGCCAGCAGCTTCCTTGGGGGGGAGAACACTGAAGCTTTCTTT. Supplemented by reference TRBV7-9 and TRBJ1-1, the full variable domain reads DTGVSQNPRHKITKRGQNVTFRCDPISEHNRLYWYRQTLGQGPEFLTYFQNEAQLEKSRLLSDRFSAERPKGSFSTLEIQRTEQGDSAMYLCASSFLGGENTEAFFGQGTRLTVV.